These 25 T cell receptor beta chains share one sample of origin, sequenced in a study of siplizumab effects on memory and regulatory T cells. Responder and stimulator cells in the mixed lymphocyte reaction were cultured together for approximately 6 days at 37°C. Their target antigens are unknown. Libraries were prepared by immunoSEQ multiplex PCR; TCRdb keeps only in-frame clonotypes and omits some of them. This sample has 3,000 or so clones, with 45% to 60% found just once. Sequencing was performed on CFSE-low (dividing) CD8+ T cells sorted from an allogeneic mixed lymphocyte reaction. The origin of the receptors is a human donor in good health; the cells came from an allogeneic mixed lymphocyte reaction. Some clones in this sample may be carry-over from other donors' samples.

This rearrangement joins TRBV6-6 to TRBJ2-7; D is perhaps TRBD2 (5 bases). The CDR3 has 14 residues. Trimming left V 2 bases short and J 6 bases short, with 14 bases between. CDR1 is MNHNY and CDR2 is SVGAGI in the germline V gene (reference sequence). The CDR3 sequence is CASSYTSSSFEQYF. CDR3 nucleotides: TGTGCCAGCAGTTACACTAGTTCATCATTCGAGCAGTACTTC.

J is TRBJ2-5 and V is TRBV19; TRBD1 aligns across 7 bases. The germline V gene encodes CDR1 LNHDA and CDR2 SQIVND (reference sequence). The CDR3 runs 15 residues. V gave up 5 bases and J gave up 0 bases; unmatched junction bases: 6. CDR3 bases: TGTGCCAGTAGTTCCGGGACAGCGTACCAAGAGACCCAGTACTTC. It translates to CASSSGTAYQETQYF. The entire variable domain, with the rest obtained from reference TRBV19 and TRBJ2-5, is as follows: DGGITQSPKYLFRKEGQNVTLSCEQNLNHDAMYWYRQDPGQGLRLIYYSQIVNDFQKGDIAEGYSVSREKKESFPLTVTSAQKNPTAFYLCASSSGTAYQETQYFGPGTRLLVL.

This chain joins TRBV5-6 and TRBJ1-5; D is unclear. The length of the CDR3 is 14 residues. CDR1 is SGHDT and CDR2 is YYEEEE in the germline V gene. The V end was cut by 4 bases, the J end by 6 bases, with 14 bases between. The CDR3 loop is CASSPYMGGQPQHF. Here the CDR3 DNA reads TGTGCCAGCAGCCCGTACATGGGAGGTCAGCCCCAGCATTTT.

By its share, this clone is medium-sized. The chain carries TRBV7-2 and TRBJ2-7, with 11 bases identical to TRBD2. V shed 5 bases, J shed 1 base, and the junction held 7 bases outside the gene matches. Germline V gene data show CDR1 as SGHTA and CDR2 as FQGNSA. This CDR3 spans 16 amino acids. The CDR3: CASSPWTSGQSYEQYF. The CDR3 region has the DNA TGTGCCAGCAGCCCCTGGACTAGCGGGCAATCCTACGAGCAGTACTTC.

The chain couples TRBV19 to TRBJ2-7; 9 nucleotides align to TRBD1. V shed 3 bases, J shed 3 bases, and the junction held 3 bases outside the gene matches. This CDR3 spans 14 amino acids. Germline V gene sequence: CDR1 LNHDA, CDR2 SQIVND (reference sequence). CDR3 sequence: CASSIGTGSYEQYF. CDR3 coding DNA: TGTGCCAGTAGTATTGGGACAGGGAGCTACGAGCAGTACTTC.

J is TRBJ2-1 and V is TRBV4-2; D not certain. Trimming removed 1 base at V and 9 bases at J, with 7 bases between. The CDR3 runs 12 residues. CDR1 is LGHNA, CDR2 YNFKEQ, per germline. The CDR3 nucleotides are TGTGCCAGCAGCCAAGGGAGCACTGAGCAGTTCTTC. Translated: CASSQGSTEQFF.

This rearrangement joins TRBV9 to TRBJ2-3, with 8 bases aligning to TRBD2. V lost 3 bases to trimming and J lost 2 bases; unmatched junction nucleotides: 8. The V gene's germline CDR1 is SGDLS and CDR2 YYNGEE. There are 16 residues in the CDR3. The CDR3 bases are TGTGCCAGCAGCGAATCGTCTAGCGGGCTCACAGATACGCAGTATTTT. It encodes CASSESSSGLTDTQYF.

CDR3 DNA sequence: TGTGCCAGCAGCCAAGTTGCGGACAGATTAAACACTGAAGCTTTCTTT. It encodes CASSQVADRLNTEAFF. This chain connects TRBV14 to TRBJ1-1, with TRBD1 as a possible D gene (6 bases). Germline CDR1 SGHDN, CDR2 FVKESK. This CDR3 is 16 amino acids long. With 1 base removed from V and 2 bases from J, the gap between germline ends came to 14 bases.

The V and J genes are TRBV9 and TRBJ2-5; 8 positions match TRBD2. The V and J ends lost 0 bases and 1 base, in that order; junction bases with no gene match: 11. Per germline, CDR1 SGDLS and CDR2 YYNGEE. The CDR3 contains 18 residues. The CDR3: CASSVGLYLAGFQETQYF. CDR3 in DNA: TGTGCCAGCAGCGTAGGTCTTTATTTAGCGGGGTTCCAAGAGACCCAGTACTTC.

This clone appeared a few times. CDR3 loop: CASSWGASYEQYF. The CDR3 nucleotides are TGTGCCAGCTCCTGGGGGGCCTCCTACGAGCAGTACTTC. The chain links TRBV6-1 to TRBJ2-7; D assignment may be TRBD1 or TRBD2 (6 bases each). Germline assignment: CDR1 MNHNS and CDR2 SASEGT. Trimming removed 8 bases from V and 0 bases from J, with 11 bases in between. This CDR3 is built from 13 residues.

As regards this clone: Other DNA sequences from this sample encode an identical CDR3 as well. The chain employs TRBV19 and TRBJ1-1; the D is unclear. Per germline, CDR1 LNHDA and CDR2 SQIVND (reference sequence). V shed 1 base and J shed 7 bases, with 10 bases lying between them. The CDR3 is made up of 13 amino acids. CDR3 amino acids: CASSIAEGVEAFF. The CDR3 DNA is TGTGCCAGTAGTATAGCGGAGGGCGTTGAAGCTTTCTTT.

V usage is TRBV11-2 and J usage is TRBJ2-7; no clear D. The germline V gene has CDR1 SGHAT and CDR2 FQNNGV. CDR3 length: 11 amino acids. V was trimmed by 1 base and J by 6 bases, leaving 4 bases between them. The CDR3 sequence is CASSLAGEQYF. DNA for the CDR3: TGTGCCAGCAGCTTAGCAGGCGAGCAGTACTTC.

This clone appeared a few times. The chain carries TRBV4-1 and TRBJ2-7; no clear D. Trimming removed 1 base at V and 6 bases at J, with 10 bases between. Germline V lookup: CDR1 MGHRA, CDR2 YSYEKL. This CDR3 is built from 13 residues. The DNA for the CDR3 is TGCGCCAGCAGCCAAGTGTCTATAAGCGAGCAGTACTTC. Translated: CASSQVSISEQYF.

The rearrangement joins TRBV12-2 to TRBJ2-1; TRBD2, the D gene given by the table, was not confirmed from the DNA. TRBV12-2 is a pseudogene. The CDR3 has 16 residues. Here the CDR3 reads CASRFRTGEGYNEQFF. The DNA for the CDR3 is TGTGCAAGTCGCTTTCGTACGGGGGAGGGCTACAATGAGCAGTTCTTC.

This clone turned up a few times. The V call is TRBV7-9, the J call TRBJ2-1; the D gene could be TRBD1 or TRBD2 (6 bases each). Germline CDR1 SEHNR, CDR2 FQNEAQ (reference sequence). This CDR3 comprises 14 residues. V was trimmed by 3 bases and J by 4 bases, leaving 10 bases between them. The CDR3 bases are TGTGCCAGCAGCTTGGAGGGGGGATACAATGAGCAGTTCTTC. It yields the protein CASSLEGGYNEQFF.

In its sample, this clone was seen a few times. The CDR3 DNA is TGCAGCGTTGTGTCAGGTGTAACTGAAGCTTTCTTT. Amino acids: CSVVSGVTEAFF. The chain couples TRBV29-1 to TRBJ1-1, with no clear D. V shed 4 bases and J shed 5 bases, with 11 bases lying between them. The CDR3 covers 12 residues. CDR1 is SQVTM and CDR2 is ANQGSEA in the germline V gene.

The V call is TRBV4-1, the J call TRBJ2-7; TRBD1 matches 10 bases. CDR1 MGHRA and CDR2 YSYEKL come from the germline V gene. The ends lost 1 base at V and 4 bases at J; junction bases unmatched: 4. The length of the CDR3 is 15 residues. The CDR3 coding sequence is TGCGCCAGCAGCCAAGTTCGGGGACAGGGGTACGAGCAGTACTTC. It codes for CASSQVRGQGYEQYF.

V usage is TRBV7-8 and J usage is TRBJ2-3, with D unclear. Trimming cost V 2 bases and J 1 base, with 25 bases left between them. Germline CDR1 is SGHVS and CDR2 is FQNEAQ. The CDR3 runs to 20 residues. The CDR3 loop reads CASSLSAWRQQMEGTDTQYF. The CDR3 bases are TGTGCCAGCAGCTTATCCGCGTGGCGTCAACAAATGGAAGGCACAGATACGCAGTATTTT.

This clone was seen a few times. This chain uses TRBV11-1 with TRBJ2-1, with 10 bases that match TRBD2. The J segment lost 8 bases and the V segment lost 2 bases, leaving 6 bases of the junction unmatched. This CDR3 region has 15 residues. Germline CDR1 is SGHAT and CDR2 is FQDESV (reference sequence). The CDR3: CASSLLPSGGDEQFF. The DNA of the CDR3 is TGTGCCAGCAGCTTACTCCCTAGCGGGGGCGATGAGCAGTTCTTC.

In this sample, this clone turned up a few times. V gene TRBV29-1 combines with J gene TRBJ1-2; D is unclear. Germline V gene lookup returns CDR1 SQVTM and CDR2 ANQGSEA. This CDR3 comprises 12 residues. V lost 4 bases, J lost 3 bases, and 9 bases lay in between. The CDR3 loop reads CSVGGRDYGYTF. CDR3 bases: TGCAGCGTTGGCGGGAGGGACTATGGCTACACCTTC.

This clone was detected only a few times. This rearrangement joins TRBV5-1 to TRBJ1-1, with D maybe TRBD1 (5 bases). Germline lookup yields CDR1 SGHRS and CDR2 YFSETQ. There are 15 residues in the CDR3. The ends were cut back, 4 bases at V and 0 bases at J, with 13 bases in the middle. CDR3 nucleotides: TGCGCCAGCAGCATCGTTGGGGCGATGAACACTGAAGCTTTCTTT. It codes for CASSIVGAMNTEAFF. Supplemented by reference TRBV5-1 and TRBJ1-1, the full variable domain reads KAGVTQTPRYLIKTRGQQVTLSCSPISGHRSVSWYQQTPGQGLQFLFEYFSETQRNKGNFPGRFSGRQFSNSRSEMNVSTLELGDSALYLCASSIVGAMNTEAFFGQGTRLTVV.

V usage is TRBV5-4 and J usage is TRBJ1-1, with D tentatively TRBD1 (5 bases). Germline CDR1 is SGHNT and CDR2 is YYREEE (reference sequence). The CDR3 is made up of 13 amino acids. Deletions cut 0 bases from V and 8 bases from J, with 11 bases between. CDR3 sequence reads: CASSLGGITEAFF. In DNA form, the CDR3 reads TGTGCCAGCAGCTTGGGGGGGATAACCGAAGCTTTCTTT. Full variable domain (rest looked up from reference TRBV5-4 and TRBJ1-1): ETGVTQSPTHLIKTRGQQVTLRCSSQSGHNTVSWYQQALGQGPQFIFQYYREEENGRGNFPPRFSGLQFPNYSSELNVNALELDDSALYLCASSLGGITEAFFGQGTRLTVV.

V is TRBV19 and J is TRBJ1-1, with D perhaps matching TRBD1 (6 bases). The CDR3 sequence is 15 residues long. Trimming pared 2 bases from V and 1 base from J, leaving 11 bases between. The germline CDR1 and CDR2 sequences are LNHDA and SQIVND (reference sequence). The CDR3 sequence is CASSIKTGSNTEAFF. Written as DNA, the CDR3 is TGTGCCAGTAGTATAAAAACAGGGTCGAACACTGAAGCTTTCTTT.

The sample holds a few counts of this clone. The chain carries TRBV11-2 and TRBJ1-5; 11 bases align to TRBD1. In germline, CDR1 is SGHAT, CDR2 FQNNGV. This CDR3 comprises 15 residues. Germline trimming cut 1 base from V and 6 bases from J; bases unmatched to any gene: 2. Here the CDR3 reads CASSLGTGGFQPQHF. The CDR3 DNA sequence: TGTGCCAGCAGCTTAGGGACAGGGGGCTTTCAGCCCCAGCATTTT.

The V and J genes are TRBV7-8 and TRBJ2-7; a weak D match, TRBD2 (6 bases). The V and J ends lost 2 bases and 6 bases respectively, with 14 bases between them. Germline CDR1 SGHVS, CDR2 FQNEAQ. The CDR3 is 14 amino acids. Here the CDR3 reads CASSLWAGSSEQYF. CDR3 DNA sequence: TGTGCCAGCAGCTTATGGGCGGGATCGTCCGAGCAGTACTTC.